This T cell receptor (beta chain) was captured in a study of cytomegalovirus exposure and HLA in healthy donors. Overall study findings and caveats: Links to common viral pathogens appeared, in a later analysis, for several of the most significant clusters. Several V segments, TRBV6-2 and TRBV6-3 among them, could not be told apart and were dropped.

Of note for this clone: The target antigen is unknown.

This CDR3 region has 14 residues. Germline assignment: CDR1 SGDLS and CDR2 YYNGEE. Deletions cut 1 base from V and 0 bases from J, with 5 bases between. Amplification used 60 Vbeta primers and 13 Jbeta primers. Measured with immunoSEQ multiplex PCR; TCRdb has only the in-frame clones, and not every one. Here the sample spans fewer than 300,000 clones, around 86% being singletons. The sample was PBMCs. The clonotype was recovered from a man aged 40-49 years in good health and CMV-seropositive. The genes are TRBV9 and TRBJ1-3; D remains ambiguous. CDR3: CASSVTGSGNTIYF. The CDR3 DNA follows: TGTGCCAGCAGCGTAACCGGCTCTGGAAACACCATATATTTT.